This passage covers 21 T cell receptor beta chains from one sample sequenced in a study of T cell responses to AZD1222 COVID-19 vaccine. Data came from immunoSEQ multiplex PCR; TCRdb stores just in-frame clones and leaves some out. The sample has approximately 190,000 clones; roughly 91% are singletons. This specimen consisted of peripheral blood, obtained on day 0 of AZD1222 vaccination. The receptors come from an adult in good health.

V is TRBV28 and J is TRBJ2-1, with TRBD1 identical over 12 bases. CDR3 length equals 17 residues. Unmatched junction bases numbered 9, after V lost 2 bases and J lost 7 bases. CDR1 is MDHEN and CDR2 is SYDVKM in the germline V gene. The CDR3 protein is CASSLTLGQGAKNEQFF. For the CDR3, the DNA is TGTGCCAGCAGTTTAACGTTGGGACAGGGGGCGAAGAATGAGCAGTTCTTC.

This clone occurred once. The gene calls are TRBV11-2 and TRBJ1-1, with 9 bases matching TRBD1. V shed 5 bases, J shed 6 bases, and the junction held 7 bases outside the gene matches. The CDR3 length is 14 residues. Germline lookup yields CDR1 SGHAT and CDR2 FQNNGV. CDR3 sequence reads: CASSIDRGVAEAFF. In DNA form, the CDR3 reads TGTGCCAGCAGCATCGACAGGGGGGTCGCTGAAGCTTTCTTT.

The J gene is TRBJ2-7, the V gene TRBV7-9; D could derive from TRBD1 or TRBD2 (5 bases each). With 1 base removed from V and 5 bases from J, the gap between germline ends came to 12 bases. Germline lookup yields CDR1 SEHNR and CDR2 FQNEAQ (reference sequence). This CDR3 region has 14 residues. As DNA, the CDR3 is TGTGCCAGCAGCTTAGAAAGGGACGGGGACGAGCAGTACTTC. The encoded protein is CASSLERDGDEQYF.

CDR3 sequence: CASTLRTAHGYTF. DNA for the CDR3: TGTGCCAGCACCCTGCGGACAGCGCATGGCTACACCTTC. The rearrangement joins TRBV6-5 to TRBJ1-2, with D possibly TRBD1 on 6 matching bases. Germline V gene lookup returns CDR1 MNHEY and CDR2 SVGAGI. The ends were cut back, 7 bases at V and 6 bases at J, with 15 bases in the middle. The CDR3 is 13 residues long.

The J gene is TRBJ1-3, the V gene TRBV5-6; 7 bases align to TRBD1. The CDR3 totals 14 residues. Germline loops: CDR1 SGHDT, CDR2 YYEEEE. Unmatched junction bases numbered 5, after V lost 4 bases and J lost 4 bases. CDR3 coding DNA: TGTGCCAGCAGCGTGGGACAGATCGGAAACACCATATATTTT. This gives the protein CASSVGQIGNTIYF. Together with reference TRBV5-6 and TRBJ1-3, the CDR3 gives the full variable domain: DAGVTQSPTHLIKTRGQQVTLRCSPKSGHDTVSWYQQALGQGPQFIFQYYEEEERQRGNFPDRFSGHQFPNYSSELNVNALLLGDSALYLCASSVGQIGNTIYFGEGSWLTVV.

This chain uses TRBV9 with TRBJ1-2; weak D call: TRBD1 (5 bases). The germline CDR1 and CDR2 sequences are SGDLS and YYNGEE. This CDR3 spans 22 amino acids. V was shortened by 0 bases and J by 1 base, with 31 bases between the two germline ends. The CDR3 reads CASSVVNSWAGMGLKDNYGYTF. The DNA for the CDR3 is TGTGCCAGCAGCGTAGTTAATAGTTGGGCGGGAATGGGACTAAAGGATAACTATGGCTACACCTTC.

The chain couples TRBV8-2 to TRBJ2-1. TRBV8-2 is a known pseudogene. The CDR3 covers 15 residues. CDR3 sequence reads: CGSTIAGLQSNRQFF. The CDR3 bases are TGTGGCAGCACGATTGCCGGGCTCCAATCCAATCGGCAGTTCTTC.

V gene TRBV3-1 (or the pseudogene TRBV3-2) combines with J gene TRBJ2-3, with 9 bases aligning to TRBD2. There are 17 residues in the CDR3. With V trimmed by 0 bases and J by 4 bases, 8 bases remained unmatched. The germline gives CDR1 LGHDT, CDR2 YNNKEL (reference sequence). The CDR3 here is CASSQETSAGGADTQYF. The CDR3 nucleotides are TGTGCCAGCAGCCAAGAGACGTCGGCGGGGGGGGCAGATACGCAGTATTTT.

This clone was recorded once. V is TRBV24-1 and J is TRBJ1-5; D perhaps matches TRBD1 (6 bases). The CDR3 covers 14 residues. Trimming took 9 bases from V and 5 from J, leaving 16 bases between them. CDR1 is KGHDR, CDR2 SFDVKD, per germline. The CDR3 bases are TGTGCCACCGGACAGACTAGCGGCGATCAGCCCCAGCATTTT. The encoded protein is CATGQTSGDQPQHF.

The chain joins TRBV3-1 (or the pseudogene TRBV3-2) to TRBJ2-1, with D tentatively TRBD2 (5 bases). Germline CDR1 is LGHDT and CDR2 is YNNKEL (reference sequence). The V and J ends lost 0 bases and 9 bases respectively, with 15 bases between them. The CDR3 length is 15 residues. Here the CDR3 reads CASSQDGVSEGEQFF. The CDR3 coding sequence is TGTGCCAGCAGCCAAGACGGGGTTAGCGAGGGTGAGCAGTTCTTC.

The CDR3 loop reads CASSASTGISGNTIYF. The DNA for the CDR3 is TGTGCCAGCTCCGCATCGACAGGGATATCTGGAAACACCATATATTTT. The chain combines TRBV18 with TRBJ1-3, with 7 bases identical to TRBD1. This CDR3 is built from 16 residues. Germline CDR1 and CDR2: KGHSH and LQKENI. The V and J ends lost 6 bases and 1 base, in that order; junction bases with no gene match: 9. Combining the CDR3 with reference TRBV18 and TRBJ1-3 gives the whole variable domain NAGVMQNPRHLVRRRGQEARLRCSPMKGHSHVYWYRQLPEEGLKFMVYLQKENIIDESGMPKERFSAEFPKEGPSILRIQQVVRGDSAAYFCASSASTGISGNTIYFGEGSWLTVV.

The gene calls are TRBV28 and TRBJ1-2; 9 nucleotides agree with TRBD1. The CDR3 has 14 amino acids. Trimming at V came to 5 bases and at J to 1 base, leaving 2 bases not matched to a gene. The germline CDR1 and CDR2 sequences are MDHEN and SYDVKM. CDR3 coding DNA: TGTGCCAGCAGTCCGGGACAGGGTAACTATGGCTACACCTTC. It yields the protein CASSPGQGNYGYTF.

The chain is built from TRBV6-5 and TRBJ2-7; D is unclear. The V end lost 5 bases, the J end lost 4 bases, and 12 bases lay between the germline ends. The CDR3 extends over 13 amino acids. From germline, CDR1 is MNHEY and CDR2 SVGAGI. The CDR3 spells CASSLHGKYEQYF. The CDR3 DNA reads as TGTGCCAGCAGTCTACATGGAAAGTACGAGCAGTACTTC.

The chain has TRBV15 and TRBJ1-6; D gene uncertain. Germline CDR1 and CDR2: LNHNV and YYDKDF (reference sequence). The V end was cut by 1 base, the J end by 6 bases, with 13 bases between. The CDR3 length is 16 residues. Here the CDR3 reads CATSRVGSVANSPLHF. The CDR3 DNA follows: TGTGCCACCAGCAGAGTCGGGTCTGTCGCTAATTCACCCCTCCACTTT.

This sequence joins TRBV5-1 and TRBJ1-1; D is ambiguous. CDR3 length equals 14 residues. Trimming stripped 4 bases from V and 1 base from J, with 11 bases between. Germline assignment: CDR1 SGHRS and CDR2 YFSETQ. The CDR3 is CASSMQVANTEAFF. DNA of the CDR3: TGCGCCAGCAGCATGCAGGTGGCGAACACTGAAGCTTTCTTT.

As concerns this clone: Distinct nucleotide sequences in the sample also encode this CDR3. V is TRBV3-1 (or the pseudogene TRBV3-2) and J is TRBJ2-5; D is unclear. This CDR3 comprises 11 residues. Germline CDR1 is LGHDT and CDR2 is YNNKEL (reference sequence). The V end was cut by 2 bases, the J end by 2 bases, with 0 bases between. This CDR3 reads CASSQQETQYF. The CDR3, as DNA: TGTGCCAGCAGCCAACAAGAGACCCAGTACTTC.

The V gene is TRBV19, the J gene TRBJ2-3; 8 bases line up with TRBD2. V lost 7 bases to trimming and J lost 5 bases; unmatched junction nucleotides: 5. The CDR3 has 13 residues. The germline gives CDR1 LNHDA, CDR2 SQIVND (reference sequence). In nucleotides, the CDR3 is TGTGCCAGTACCACGACTAGCGTAGATACGCAGTATTTT. Translated: CASTTTSVDTQYF.

The V and J genes are TRBV3-1 (or the pseudogene TRBV3-2) and TRBJ2-7; no reliable D call. In germline, CDR1 is LGHDT, CDR2 YNNKEL (reference sequence). With 4 bases removed from V and 2 bases from J, the gap between germline ends came to 9 bases. The CDR3 length is 13 residues. The CDR3: CASSLETPYEQYF. The CDR3, as DNA: TGTGCCAGCAGCCTAGAGACCCCCTACGAGCAGTACTTC.

The chain employs TRBV3-1 (or the pseudogene TRBV3-2) and TRBJ2-7; 8 bases match TRBD1. This CDR3 contains 13 residues. Germline V gene sequence: CDR1 LGHDT, CDR2 YNNKEL (reference sequence). J was trimmed by 7 bases and V by 8 bases; bases with no gene match: 10. CDR3 nucleotide sequence: TGTGCCAGCGGCCGAGACAGGGGCTTAGAGCAGTACTTC. It is translated as CASGRDRGLEQYF.

The chain is built from TRBV10-3 and TRBJ2-7; TRBD1 might be the D (5 bases). The V gene lost 1 base and the J gene lost 2 bases, with 9 bases spanning the gap. CDR1 is ENHRY and CDR2 is SYGVKD in the germline V gene. The CDR3 consists of 14 residues. The CDR3 reads CAISEWQGTYEQYF. The CDR3 DNA reads as TGTGCCATCAGTGAGTGGCAGGGAACCTACGAGCAGTACTTC.

This chain joins TRBV6-2 or TRBV6-3 and TRBJ2-7; TRBD1 agrees at 8 bases. The CDR3 is 17 residues long. Per germline, CDR1 MNHEY and CDR2 SVGEGT. J lost 2 bases, V lost 4 bases, and 13 bases had no gene match. CDR3: CASSSFSRGQGTYEQYF. CDR3 nucleotide sequence: TGTGCCAGCAGTTCGTTTTCACGAGGACAGGGAACCTACGAGCAGTACTTC.